This T cell receptor (beta chain) was retrieved from a study of cytomegalovirus exposure and HLA in healthy donors. Study results and caveats: The authors later found TCR association rates varying by HLA locus, with DRB1 most and HLA-C fewest. Later on, an analysis found that several of the most significant clusters appeared to be linked to common viral pathogens, which included parvovirus B19.

PCR employed 60 Vbeta and 13 Jbeta primers. The protocol was immunoSEQ multiplex PCR, while the TCRdb copy is restricted to in-frame clones and leaves out a portion. In the table there are about 170,000 clones, around 80% of which are singletons. Note on this clone: The antigen is undetermined.

Germline V lookup: CDR1 GTSNPN, CDR2 SVGIG (reference sequence). CDR3 length: 12 residues. Losses at the gene ends were 0 bases for V and 4 bases for J; bases not matched to a gene: 0. The V call is TRBV30, the J call TRBJ2-7; 7 nucleotides align to TRBD2. Sequenced sample: PBMCs. This TCR came from a woman aged 45-65 years in good health and CMV-seropositive. The chain's CDR3 is CAWSVAGYEQYF. The CDR3 DNA reads as TGTGCCTGGAGTGTAGCGGGGTACGAGCAGTACTTC.